This T cell receptor (beta chain) was found in a study of stem cell transplantation in POMP-related autoinflammatory disease. Study outcomes and limitations: In PRAID patients, the number of distinct TRB V-J gene pairings was restricted.

Concerning this clone itself: The antigen remains undetermined.

Only in-frame clones appear in the TCRdb table, and some are missing; sequencing was by immunoSEQ multiplex PCR. The repertoire holds around 32,000 clones, 88% seen once, with 0.72% in the top ten. The TCR originated in a human donor with POMP-related autoinflammation and immune dysregulation (PRAID). This specimen was CD4+ T cells from PBMCs, taken before stem cell transplantation.

In DNA, the CDR3 is TGTGCCAGCAGCGGAACCGGGACCACGGACGAGACCCAGTACTTC. It codes for CASSGTGTTDETQYF. The chain links TRBV9 to TRBJ2-5, with D perhaps assigned TRBD1 or TRBD2 (5 bases each). The CDR3 sequence is 15 residues long. V was pared by 3 bases and J by 5 bases, with 17 bases between. Germline lookup yields CDR1 SGDLS and CDR2 YYNGEE.